This T cell receptor beta chain stems from a study of fetal regulatory T cell absence and autoimmunity. General study results and limits: Broadly similar TRB gene family usage was seen in pancreas and cord blood. In IPEX, the enrichment was taken to support antigen-driven autoimmunity before birth.

This was a survey-level run. The repertoire was sequenced with immunoSEQ multiplex PCR; TCRdb's copy has only in-frame clones and lacks some. The data contain more than 90,000 clones, more than 70% of them singletons. The CDR3 sequence is 13 residues long. With 7 bases removed from V and 3 bases from J, the gap between germline ends came to 12 bases. Germline CDR1 is LNHDA and CDR2 is SQIVND (reference sequence). About this clone itself: Its antigen is still unknown.

The clonotype was recovered from a male donor with IPEX syndrome. This chain links TRBV19 with TRBJ1-1; a weak D match, TRBD1 (6 bases). Sequenced material: pancreas tissue. This CDR3 reads CASTGASDTEAFF. The CDR3 DNA sequence: TGTGCCAGTACGGGGGCTTCGGACACTGAAGCTTTCTTT.